This TCR beta chain emerged from a study of T-cell reconstitution after alpha-beta-depleted transplantation in children. This clonotype was observed a few times. Its target is unknown. Whole-study results and caveats: Approximately two months post-transplant, alpha-beta T cells reportedly originated from several hundred expanded graft clones. Diversity and T-cell counts at one year after transplant derived mostly from new T cells. Surviving recipient T cells and intrathymic progenitors accounted for some patients' high TCRbeta diversity at day 60.

Trimming left V 0 bases short and J 5 bases short, with 11 bases between. Per the germline V gene, CDR1 is SGHDT and CDR2 is YYEEEE. The CDR3 is 15 residues long. Researchers prepared the TCRbeta library using unique molecular identifiers, the study reports. TCRdb re-called the PCR reads with MiXCR, one entry per CDR3 protein. The table has 84,000 or so distinct CDR3 sequences, roughly a sixth seen once. The source is a male patient between 2 and 15 years old who had a stem cell transplant for acute lymphoblastic leukemia, so the T cells may come from the graft donor. The chain employs TRBV5-6 and TRBJ1-4; D gene ambiguous. The specimen comprised PBMCs, mostly from graft donor cells, sampled 180 days after TCRalphabeta/CD19-depleted stem cell transplant. The CDR3 bases are TGTGCCAGCAGCTTGGGCAGGACCCCCAATGAAAAACTGTTTTTT. Translating gives CASSLGRTPNEKLFF.